This entry lists 23 T cell receptor beta chains sequenced from one sample in a study of T cells in Graves' hyperthyroidism and ophthalmopathy. RNA transcripts provided the source from which TCR beta CDR3 regions were amplified. HTBI primers were employed in a first-round RT-PCR of the TCR CDR3. TCRdb reprocessed the multiplex PCR reads with MiXCR, giving one entry per CDR3 protein. The data show 300,000 to 450,000 distinct CDR3 sequences, 15% to 20% seen once. Sequencing was performed on blood. The receptor source for this set is a man younger than 30 with Graves' ophthalmopathy.

In this sample, this clonotype turned up many times. The chain has TRBV2 and TRBJ1-6; D is perhaps TRBD1 (6 bases). Germline V lookup: CDR1 SNHLY, CDR2 FYNNEI. Trimming left V 5 bases short and J 7 bases short, with 15 bases between. The CDR3 totals 15 residues. The CDR3 spells CASSSFSGANSPLHF. The CDR3 DNA reads TGTGCCAGCAGTAGTTTCTCGGGGGCAAATTCACCCCTCCACTTT.

About this clonotype itself: This may be a read error: a much more frequent sequence differs by one nucleotide. The conserved closing phenylalanine or tryptophan is absent in this CDR3, likely reflecting a read error. The chain recombines TRBV12-5 with TRBJ1-2; no clear D gene. V shed 9 bases and J shed 8 bases, with 13 bases lying between them. The germline CDR1 and CDR2 sequences are LGHNT and FRNRAP. This CDR3 is built from 11 residues. This chain's CDR3 is CARGRLGGYTL. DNA of the CDR3: TGTGCTAGAGGACGCCTGGGGGGCTACACCCTC.

The chain uses TRBV9 and TRBJ1-1; D possibly corresponds to TRBD1 (5 bases). From germline, CDR1 is SGDLS and CDR2 YYNGEE. The V gene lost 4 bases and the J gene lost 0 bases, with 16 bases spanning the gap. The CDR3 has 16 amino acids. CDR3 coding DNA: TGTGCCAGCAGCTCTTCGGGGGACTCCGTGAACACTGAAGCTTTCTTT. Its protein is CASSSSGDSVNTEAFF.

V gene TRBV11-2 combines with J gene TRBJ2-5; TRBD1 matches at 7 bases. Unmatched junction bases numbered 8, after V lost 5 bases and J lost 5 bases. CDR3 length: 14 residues. The germline CDR1 and CDR2 sequences are SGHAT and FQNNGV. CDR3 nucleotides: TGTGCCAGCAGCCGATTAACGACAGGGGAGACCCAGTACTTC. Translation gives CASSRLTTGETQYF.

This clonotype appeared a few times. The chain uses TRBV20-1 and TRBJ1-6, with a weak D call TRBD1 (6 bases). Trimming took 3 bases from V and 0 from J, leaving 12 bases between them. The CDR3 is 16 amino acids. Germline values: CDR1 DFQATT, CDR2 SNEGSKA (reference sequence). The CDR3 bases are TGCAGTGCTAGGGAAACAGGGAGCTCCTATAATTCACCCCTCCACTTT. Translated, it gives CSARETGSSYNSPLHF.

This clonotype was picked up a small number of times. The rearrangement links TRBV6-2 or TRBV6-3 to TRBJ1-6, with 9 bases aligning to TRBD1. Germline V gene sequence: CDR1 MNHEY, CDR2 SVGEGT. With 7 bases clipped from V and 7 bases from J, the junction kept 5 bases outside the gene matches. This CDR3 comprises 14 residues. The CDR3: CASKRDRVNSPLHF. The CDR3, as DNA: TGTGCCAGCAAAAGGGACAGGGTAAATTCACCCCTCCACTTT.

In its sample, this clonotype was seen a few times. The V gene is TRBV9, the J gene TRBJ2-2; D uncertain. This CDR3 spans 13 amino acids. The germline V and J ends were trimmed by 4 bases and 8 bases, with 12 bases remaining between them. CDR1 SGDLS and CDR2 YYNGEE come from the germline V gene. Here the CDR3 DNA reads TGTGCCAGCAGCTACGGTCGGTCGGGGGAGCTGTTTTTT. This translates into CASSYGRSGELFF. The full variable domain, its missing parts supplied by reference TRBV9 and TRBJ2-2, is DSGVTQTPKHLITATGQRVTLRCSPRSGDLSVYWYQQSLDQGLQFLIQYYNGEERAKGNILERFSAQQFPDLHSELNLSSLELGDSALYFCASSYGRSGELFFGEGSRLTVL.

This clonotype was recorded many times. The rearrangement joins TRBV7-2 to TRBJ1-2; D gene ambiguous. CDR3 length: 13 residues. The germline V gene has CDR1 SGHTA and CDR2 FQGNSA. The V end was cut by 2 bases, the J end by 8 bases, with 12 bases between. Here the CDR3 reads CASSLLPRFGYTF. CDR3 DNA sequence: TGTGCCAGCAGCTTACTCCCCCGGTTCGGCTACACCTTC.

This clonotype was counted ten times or more. V and J are TRBV12-3 or TRBV12-4 and TRBJ1-5, with D unclear. The CDR3 is made up of 13 amino acids. V shed 3 bases and J shed 7 bases, with 10 bases lying between them. This chain's CDR3 is CASSFREFQPQHF. CDR3 nucleotides: TGTGCCAGCAGTTTTAGGGAATTCCAGCCCCAGCATTTT.

The rearrangement joins TRBV7-9 to TRBJ2-1; TRBD2 agrees at 12 bases. The CDR3 has 19 residues. V trimming: 6 bases; J trimming: 9 bases; junction bases outside the gene matches: 21. The germline gives CDR1 SEHNR, CDR2 FQNEAQ (reference sequence). The CDR3 DNA reads TGTGCCAGCAGTCGGGACTCTAGCGGGGGGGCCCTTTTGGGCTCTGAGCAGTTCTTC. Translating it yields CASSRDSSGGALLGSEQFF.

This clonotype was observed a handful of times. The V call is TRBV10-3, the J call TRBJ1-2; D uncertain. The CDR3 contains 14 residues. Looked up from germline, CDR1 is ENHRY and CDR2 is SYGVKD. The germline V and J ends were trimmed by 10 bases and 5 bases, with 20 bases remaining between them. The CDR3 DNA follows: TGTGCCACCACTAAACGGACGGATCTATATGGCTACACCTTC. This gives the protein CATTKRTDLYGYTF.

J is TRBJ2-3 and V is TRBV7-3, with 7 bases fitting TRBD2. The CDR3 contains 15 residues. V lost 5 bases, J lost 6 bases, and 11 bases stayed unmatched. Germline V gives CDR1 SGHTA, CDR2 FQGTGA. CDR3 DNA sequence: TGTGCCAGCAGCCTGGGGGGGGGTAGGATGGATACGCAGTATTTT. It translates to CASSLGGGRMDTQYF.

This clonotype was seen a few times. This sequence joins TRBV4-1 and TRBJ2-1; 7 bases align to TRBD1. The CDR3 contains 15 residues. J was trimmed by 7 bases and V by 3 bases; bases with no gene match: 9. Germline V gives CDR1 MGHRA, CDR2 YSYEKL. CDR3 sequence reads: CASSHNTLTGNEQFF. The DNA of the CDR3 is TGCGCCAGCAGCCACAATACCCTGACAGGGAATGAGCAGTTCTTC.

This clonotype was found many times. The V and J genes are TRBV12-3 or TRBV12-4 and TRBJ2-7; 7 bases map to TRBD1. J gave up 2 bases and V 6 bases, and 4 bases lay outside the gene matches. The CDR3 is 13 residues long. This CDR3 reads CASRQGQTYEQYF. The CDR3 DNA reads TGTGCCAGCAGACAGGGGCAGACCTACGAGCAGTACTTC.

This clonotype has just a few counts. The CDR3 DNA sequence: TGTGCCAGCAGACCCCAGGGGACGTTGACTGAAGCTTTCTTT. It translates to CASRPQGTLTEAFF. V gene TRBV6-4 combines with J gene TRBJ1-1; D might be TRBD1 (6 bases). The CDR3 consists of 14 residues. Trimming took 6 bases from V and 5 from J, leaving 16 bases between them. Per germline, CDR1 MRHNA and CDR2 SNTAGT.

This clonotype was found a few times. V gene TRBV5-8 combines with J gene TRBJ1-1; 11 nucleotides agree with TRBD1. Germline trimming cut 7 bases from V and 5 bases from J; bases unmatched to any gene: 7. This CDR3 contains 14 residues. Germline CDR1 and CDR2: SGHTS and YDEGEE. CDR3 loop: CASGQGQGGTEAFF. The DNA of the CDR3 is TGTGCCAGCGGACAGGGACAGGGGGGAACTGAAGCTTTCTTT.

The chain joins TRBV19 to TRBJ1-1; D remains ambiguous. Germline CDR1 reads LNHDA; CDR2 reads SQIVND (reference sequence). V was cut by 5 bases and J by 4 bases, with 11 bases left in between. This CDR3 has 13 amino acids. The CDR3 nucleotides are TGTGCCAGTAGTCCGTTTCCGGGCACTGAAGCTTTCTTT. This gives the protein CASSPFPGTEAFF.

This clonotype was counted a few times. The chain carries TRBV20-1 and TRBJ2-7; possible D gene TRBD1, 6 bases. The CDR3 spans 13 residues. CDR1 and CDR2 (germline): DFQATT, SNEGSKA (reference sequence). V lost 5 bases to trimming and J lost 0 bases, with 11 bases between them. The CDR3 nucleotides are TGCAGTGCTCCCGGACAGAGCTCCTACGAGCAGTACTTC. Protein sequence: CSAPGQSSYEQYF.

In its sample, this clonotype was seen many times. The V call is TRBV9, the J call TRBJ1-4, with D maybe TRBD1 (5 bases). Germline CDR1 and CDR2: SGDLS and YYNGEE. The CDR3 loop spans 15 amino acids. V was trimmed by 7 bases and J by 8 bases, leaving 21 bases between them. CDR3 region: CASAPSDNPREKLFF. DNA for the CDR3: TGTGCCAGCGCTCCGTCGGACAACCCTCGAGAAAAACTGTTTTTT.

This clonotype has a count of ten or more. The gene calls are TRBV12-3 or TRBV12-4 and TRBJ1-1; tentative D call: TRBD1 (5 bases). CDR3 length: 13 residues. V lost 10 bases, J lost 1 base, and 13 bases lay in between. In DNA, the CDR3 is TGTGCCACCATAGGACATTCGAACACTGAAGCTTTCTTT. Protein product: CATIGHSNTEAFF.

The table lists this clonotype with many counts. CDR3 in amino acids: CASTPSVAGGQETQYF. The CDR3 DNA follows: TGTGCCAGCACCCCGAGTGTAGCGGGGGGCCAAGAGACCCAGTACTTC. The rearrangement joins TRBV6-1 to TRBJ2-5; TRBD2 agrees at 10 bases. The CDR3 spans 16 residues. V dropped 7 bases and J dropped 1; count of bases not matched to a gene: 9. Germline V gives CDR1 MNHNS, CDR2 SASEGT.

This chain uses TRBV4-2 with TRBJ2-2; 13 nucleotides agree with TRBD2. The CDR3 is 17 amino acids. CDR1 and CDR2 from the germline V gene are LGHNA and YNFKEQ. J was trimmed by 3 bases and V by 7 bases; bases with no gene match: 8. The CDR3 protein is CASTTLAGGPHTGELFF. In nucleotides, the CDR3 is TGTGCCAGCACAACACTAGCGGGGGGGCCCCACACCGGGGAGCTGTTTTTT.

This clonotype was picked up many times. The rearrangement links TRBV28 to TRBJ1-5; TRBD1 matches at 10 bases. After removal of 3 bases from V and 4 bases from J, the junction contained 6 bases not matched to a gene. The germline gives CDR1 MDHEN, CDR2 SYDVKM. The CDR3 runs 16 residues. CDR3 amino acids: CASSLGDRGGNQPQHF. For the CDR3, the DNA is TGTGCCAGCAGTTTGGGGGACAGGGGAGGTAATCAGCCCCAGCATTTT. Full variable domain (outside the CDR3, taken from reference TRBV28 and TRBJ1-5): DVKVTQSSRYLVKRTGEKVFLECVQDMDHENMFWYRQDPGLGLRLIYFSYDVKMKEKGDIPEGYSVSREKKERFSLILESASTNQTSMYLCASSLGDRGGNQPQHFGDGTRLSIL.